The 11 T cell receptor beta chains below come from one sample, sequenced in a study of OX40 agonist ivuxolimab in advanced cancers. Clones were sequenced by immunoSEQ multiplex PCR, and TCRdb holds only the in-frame ones, with some missing. The top ten hold over 0.6% of the sample, which has some 83,000 clones, around nine tenths seen once. Sequenced here: CD4+ or CD8+ T cells sorted from blood, sampled in a trial of the OX40 agonist ivuxolimab. The origin of the receptors is an adult with an advanced solid tumor such as melanoma, head and neck, liver or kidney cancer.

The CDR3 DNA is TGTGCCAGCAGCGGAGAGACAGGCCTCTATGGCTACACCTTC. Residues: CASSGETGLYGYTF. This rearrangement joins TRBV7-9 to TRBJ1-2; maybe TRBD1 (6 bases). Germline V gene sequence: CDR1 SEHNR, CDR2 FQNEAQ (reference sequence). V dropped 5 bases and J dropped 4 bases, with 14 bases sitting between them. The CDR3 has 14 residues.

The chain employs TRBV11-2 and TRBJ1-1; no definite D call. V was shortened by 6 bases and J by 1 base, with 6 bases between the two germline ends. The CDR3 sequence is 12 residues long. Germline V gene data show CDR1 as SGHAT and CDR2 as FQNNGV. The CDR3 region is CASSRWNTEAFF. Here the CDR3 DNA reads TGTGCCAGCAGTCGCTGGAACACTGAAGCTTTCTTT.

This clone was recorded once. The V gene is TRBV18, the J gene TRBJ1-5; D perhaps matches TRBD1 (5 bases). From germline, CDR1 is KGHSH and CDR2 LQKENI. The V gene lost 6 bases and the J gene lost 5 bases, with 14 bases spanning the gap. The CDR3 sequence is 14 residues long. CDR3 loop: CASSPGTLYQPQHF. CDR3 DNA sequence: TGTGCCAGCTCGCCCGGGACTCTTTATCAGCCCCAGCATTTT.

V and J are TRBV5-1 and TRBJ1-2; the match to TRBD1 covers 7 bases. The length of the CDR3 is 15 residues. Germline V lookup: CDR1 SGHRS, CDR2 YFSETQ. J was trimmed by 1 base and V by 4 bases; bases with no gene match: 7. The DNA for the CDR3 is TGCGCCAGCAGCCCGGGGGACAGCGTTAACTATGGCTACACCTTC. Amino acid sequence: CASSPGDSVNYGYTF.

The table lists this clone with a count of one. The rearrangement joins TRBV6-5 to TRBJ1-2; 7 bases map to TRBD1. V shed 2 bases, J shed 6 bases, and the junction held 6 bases outside the gene matches. This CDR3 contains 14 residues. Germline V gene lookup returns CDR1 MNHEY and CDR2 SVGAGI. CDR3 in amino acids: CASSYGATGDGYTF. In DNA form, the CDR3 reads TGTGCCAGCAGTTACGGAGCTACAGGGGATGGCTACACCTTC.

This rearrangement joins TRBV9 to TRBJ1-1; no clear D. From germline, CDR1 is SGDLS and CDR2 YYNGEE. This CDR3 spans 15 amino acids. Trimming took off 4 bases at V and 0 bases at J, with 13 bases between the two ends. The CDR3 DNA reads as TGTGCCAGCAGCCCGCGGGTAGGCCTGAACACTGAAGCTTTCTTT. Amino acid sequence: CASSPRVGLNTEAFF.

J is TRBJ2-2 and V is TRBV6-1; D unresolved. Trimming shortened V by 2 bases and J by 5 bases, and 3 bases separated the two germline ends. This CDR3 is built from 12 residues. The V gene's germline CDR1 is MNHNS and CDR2 SASEGT. CDR3 sequence reads: CASSEYTGELFF. CDR3 sequence (DNA): TGTGCCAGCAGTGAATATACCGGGGAGCTGTTTTTT.

This clone has more than one count but fewer than ten. The J gene is TRBJ1-5, the V gene TRBV7-8, with no clear D. There are 12 residues in the CDR3. Germline assignment: CDR1 SGHVS and CDR2 FQNEAQ. V was cut by 0 bases and J by 7 bases, with 4 bases left in between. Here the CDR3 DNA reads TGTGCCAGCAGCTTAGCGGAGCAGCCCCAGCATTTT. It yields the protein CASSLAEQPQHF.

Relative to its sample, this clone is medium-sized (0.01 to 0.1%). The chain couples TRBV30 to TRBJ2-7; tentative D call: TRBD2 (5 bases). The CDR3 contains 13 residues. Germline V CDR1 and CDR2: GTSNPN, SVGIG (reference sequence). V lost 2 bases and J lost 3, with 11 bases in between. CDR3 DNA sequence: TGTGCCTGGAGTACAAGCGGATTCTACGAGCAGTACTTC. This codes for CAWSTSGFYEQYF.

The chain recombines TRBV29-1 with TRBJ1-1; a weak D match, TRBD1 (6 bases). CDR1 and CDR2 from the germline V gene are SQVTM and ANQGSEA. The ends were cut back, 4 bases at V and 5 bases at J, with 8 bases in the middle. The CDR3 extends over 11 amino acids. The CDR3 loop is CSVGRGTEAFF. DNA for the CDR3: TGCAGCGTTGGGAGGGGGACTGAAGCTTTCTTT.

This clone turned up a few times. The chain links TRBV18 to TRBJ2-7; 7 bases align to TRBD1. The CDR3 sequence is 14 residues long. Germline V CDR1 and CDR2: KGHSH, LQKENI. Germline trimming cut 6 bases from V and 0 bases from J; bases unmatched to any gene: 5. The DNA for the CDR3 is TGTGCCAGCTCTCAGGGACAGAGCTCCTACGAGCAGTACTTC. This sequence encodes CASSQGQSSYEQYF.